The 26 T cell receptor beta chains given below trace back to one sample, sequenced in a study of neurological immune-mediated disorders. TCRdb recomputed calls from the 5' RACE reads with MiXCR, one row per CDR3 protein. This sample has some 27,000 distinct CDR3 sequences, with roughly 25% found just once. Sequencing was done on a sample of CD4+ T cells from blood. The receptors come from a man between 45 and 60 years old with HTLV-1-associated myelopathy (HAM/TSP).

In its sample, this clonotype was seen many times. The rearrangement uses TRBV2 and TRBJ2-3; a weak D match, TRBD1 (5 bases). The CDR3 is made up of 14 amino acids. V was trimmed by 3 bases and J by 2 bases, leaving 9 bases between them. Per germline, CDR1 SNHLY and CDR2 FYNNEI. This chain's CDR3 is CASSEGQSTDTQYF. CDR3 DNA: TGTGCCAGCAGTGAGGGGCAGTCCACAGATACGCAGTATTTT.

This chain joins TRBV7-8 and TRBJ1-6; the match to TRBD1 covers 7 bases. Germline CDR1 SGHVS, CDR2 FQNEAQ. V was clipped by 2 bases and J by 7 bases; unmatched bases: 8. The CDR3 is made up of 16 amino acids. CDR3 protein: CASSLQRTGWNSPLHF. The CDR3 DNA follows: TGTGCCAGCAGCTTACAGAGGACAGGATGGAATTCACCCCTCCACTTT. The full variable domain, in which reference TRBV7-8 and TRBJ1-6 provide the parts outside the CDR3, is GAGVSQSPRYKVAKRGQDVALRCDPISGHVSLFWYQQALGQGPEFLTYFQNEAQLDKSGLPSDRFFAERPEGSVSTLKIQRTQQEDSAVYLCASSLQRTGWNSPLHFGNGTRLTVT.

This clonotype was counted at least ten times. The V gene is TRBV18, the J gene TRBJ1-2; D unresolved. The CDR3 loop spans 14 amino acids. V was clipped by 3 bases and J by 6 bases, with 14 bases between them. Germline assignment: CDR1 KGHSH and CDR2 LQKENI. The CDR3 bases are TGTGCCAGCTCACCGCGAGTCGAGGGAGATGGCTACACCTTC. Amino acids: CASSPRVEGDGYTF.

This clonotype has at least ten counts. V gene TRBV7-9 combines with J gene TRBJ1-1; D possibly corresponds to TRBD1 (5 bases). Between the trimmed V and J ends, which lost 8 bases and 4 bases, there was a span of 17 bases. The length of the CDR3 is 14 residues. Germline V lookup: CDR1 SEHNR, CDR2 FQNEAQ (reference sequence). CDR3 amino acids: CASEDTGLGTEAFF. CDR3 coding DNA: TGTGCCAGCGAGGACACCGGTTTAGGCACTGAAGCTTTCTTT. Using reference TRBV7-9 and TRBJ1-1 for the parts outside the CDR3, the full variable domain is DTGVSQNPRHKITKRGQNVTFRCDPISEHNRLYWYRQTLGQGPEFLTYFQNEAQLEKSRLLSDRFSAERPKGSFSTLEIQRTEQGDSAMYLCASEDTGLGTEAFFGQGTRLTVV.

This clonotype was detected ten times or more. The chain recombines TRBV20-1 with TRBJ2-1, with a weak D call TRBD1 (5 bases). V shed 0 bases and J shed 0 bases, with 12 bases lying between them. The CDR3 is made up of 16 amino acids. Germline CDR1 DFQATT, CDR2 SNEGSKA (reference sequence). The CDR3 DNA reads TGCAGTGCTAGAGAGTTTGGGGCCGGCTCCTACAATGAGCAGTTCTTC. Its protein product is CSAREFGAGSYNEQFF.

The V gene is TRBV20-1, the J gene TRBJ2-7; 12 nucleotides agree with TRBD2. This CDR3 contains 14 residues. V lost 5 bases and J lost 2; bases outside the gene matches: 4. Germline values: CDR1 DFQATT, CDR2 SNEGSKA (reference sequence). The CDR3 is CSALLAGGPYEQYF. CDR3 DNA sequence: TGCAGTGCTCTACTAGCGGGGGGACCCTACGAGCAGTACTTC.

This sequence joins TRBV27 and TRBJ1-2, with D uncertain. The CDR3 has 14 amino acids. Trimming left V 6 bases short and J 1 base short, with 12 bases between. Germline CDR1 is MNHEY and CDR2 is SMNVEV (reference sequence). This CDR3 is CASSSRTVNYGYTF. CDR3 coding DNA: TGTGCCAGCAGCTCTAGGACTGTTAACTATGGCTACACCTTC.

This clonotype was observed many times. DNA of the CDR3: TGTGCCAGCAGCTGGAATTCGAGGGCTGGCTACACCTTC. This sequence encodes CASSWNSRAGYTF. This rearrangement joins TRBV7-9 to TRBJ1-2; D call uncertain. CDR3 length: 13 residues. Germline V gene sequence: CDR1 SEHNR, CDR2 FQNEAQ (reference sequence). V was trimmed by 4 bases and J by 7 bases, leaving 13 bases between them.

This clonotype was found many times. The chain joins TRBV20-1 to TRBJ2-5, with D perhaps matching TRBD2 (6 bases). Germline CDR1 is DFQATT and CDR2 is SNEGSKA (reference sequence). This CDR3 region has 11 residues. The V and J ends lost 3 bases and 4 bases respectively, with 6 bases between them. The CDR3 nucleotides read TGCAGTGCTAGCGGGGGAGAGACCCAGTACTTC. The encoded protein is CSASGGETQYF.

This clonotype was seen only a few times. V usage is TRBV7-6 and J usage is TRBJ2-7; TRBD1 matches at 7 bases. This CDR3 region has 13 residues. Germline CDR1 is SGHVS and CDR2 is FNYEAQ. V lost 5 bases and J lost 4; bases outside the gene matches: 5. The CDR3 loop reads CASSQKQGYEQYF. The CDR3, as DNA: TGTGCCAGCAGCCAAAAACAGGGGTACGAGCAGTACTTC.

The chain is built from TRBV5-5 and TRBJ2-7; 7 bases match TRBD1. CDR3 length equals 12 residues. Germline loops: CDR1 SGHKS, CDR2 YYEKEE (reference sequence). Trimming at V came to 10 bases and at J to 5 bases, leaving 9 bases not matched to a gene. The CDR3 DNA is TGTGCCCGAAAACAGGGGAACCACGAGCAGTACTTC. This encodes CARKQGNHEQYF.

On this clonotype itself: A much larger clone lies a single base off, so this may be a read error. The J gene is TRBJ2-1, the V gene TRBV9, with TRBD2 matching 9 bases. The CDR3 covers 19 residues. The germline V gene has CDR1 SGDLS and CDR2 YYNGEE. The CDR3, as DNA: TGTGCCAACAGCGTAGAGGTTAGCGGGAGCGAAAAGTTCTACAATGAGCAGTTCTTC. This codes for CANSVEVSGSEKFYNEQFF. Full variable domain (remainder filled in from reference TRBV9 and TRBJ2-1): DSGVTQTPKHLITATGQRVTLRCSPRSGDLSVYWYQQSLDQGLQFLIQYYNGEERAKGNILERFSAQQFPDLHSELNLSSLELGDSALYFCANSVEVSGSEKFYNEQFFGPGTRLTVL.

This clonotype showed up many times. The V call is TRBV5-5, the J call TRBJ2-5; no definite D call. The CDR3 covers 15 residues. Trimming removed 2 bases from V and 7 bases from J, with 18 bases in between. Looked up from germline, CDR1 is SGHKS and CDR2 is YYEKEE (reference sequence). CDR3 protein: CASSFDIGPLGTQYF. Written as DNA, the CDR3 is TGTGCCAGCAGCTTTGACATAGGACCCCTTGGGACCCAGTACTTC. The full variable domain, its missing parts supplied by reference TRBV5-5 and TRBJ2-5, is DAGVTQSPTHLIKTRGQQVTLRCSPISGHKSVSWYQQVLGQGPQFIFQYYEKEERGRGNFPDRFSARQFPNYSSELNVNALLLGDSALYLCASSFDIGPLGTQYFGPGTRLLVL.

The genes are TRBV7-6 and TRBJ2-5; tentatively, D is TRBD1 (6 bases). CDR1 is SGHVS and CDR2 is FNYEAQ in the germline V gene. The ends were cut back, 2 bases at V and 7 bases at J, with 11 bases in the middle. The CDR3 contains 13 residues. CDR3 sequence (DNA): TGTGCCAGCAGCTTAATACAAGGGGGGACCCAGTACTTC. Its protein product is CASSLIQGGTQYF.

In this sample, this clonotype turned up many times. The chain combines TRBV5-1 with TRBJ2-3; 10 positions match TRBD2. The CDR3 contains 16 residues. Unmatched junction bases numbered 9, after V lost 6 bases and J lost 2 bases. In germline, CDR1 is SGHRS, CDR2 YFSETQ. The CDR3 DNA is TGCGCCAGCACCTCGGGTAGCGGGGGGATCACAGATACGCAGTATTTT. It translates to CASTSGSGGITDTQYF.

This clonotype was detected many times. The chain has TRBV7-9 and TRBJ1-4; unclear D gene. The length of the CDR3 is 13 residues. V shed 1 base and J shed 13 bases, with 13 bases lying between them. Germline CDR1 is SEHNR and CDR2 is FQNEAQ (reference sequence). The CDR3 region is CASSLDLWTLLFF. In nucleotides, the CDR3 is TGTGCCAGCAGCTTAGATCTTTGGACTTTACTGTTTTTT.

In its sample, this clonotype was seen many times. V usage is TRBV20-1 and J usage is TRBJ2-7; possibly TRBD2 for D (6 bases). Germline assignment: CDR1 DFQATT and CDR2 SNEGSKA (reference sequence). The ends were cut back, 0 bases at V and 3 bases at J, with 18 bases in the middle. CDR3 length equals 16 residues. CDR3 DNA sequence: TGCAGTGCTAGAGATTCCGGACTAACCGGCTTCTACGAGCAGTACTTC. Protein product: CSARDSGLTGFYEQYF.

The chain is built from TRBV20-1 and TRBJ2-3, with no clear D. Germline V gene data show CDR1 as DFQATT and CDR2 as SNEGSKA (reference sequence). V was pared by 5 bases and J by 3 bases, with 6 bases between. The CDR3 spans 11 residues. In nucleotides, the CDR3 is TGCAGTGCTTATACTACAGATACGCAGTATTTT. As protein: CSAYTTDTQYF.

This clonotype appeared many times. The rearrangement uses TRBV7-9 and TRBJ1-1, with 8 bases fitting TRBD1. CDR1 is SEHNR and CDR2 is FQNEAQ in the germline V gene (reference sequence). The V gene end was trimmed by 5 bases and the J gene end by 6 bases; junction bases not matched to a gene: 11. This CDR3 has 15 residues. The CDR3 DNA reads as TGTGCCAGCAGCGGGACAGGAGGAAAAGGCGCTGAAGCTTTCTTT. Translation gives CASSGTGGKGAEAFF.

The sample holds a few counts of this clonotype. Compared with germline, one end of the junction differs, possibly owing to a read error. This chain connects TRBV16 to TRBJ1-5, with no clear D. Germline V gene data show CDR1 as KGHSY and CDR2 as FQNENV. The CDR3 extends over 13 amino acids. This CDR3 is CASSQSPYHPQHF. CDR3 nucleotide sequence: TGTGCCAGCAGTCAATCCCCCTATCATCCCCAGCATTTT. The full variable domain, with the rest looked up from reference TRBV16 and TRBJ1-5, is GEEVAQTPKHLVRGEGQKAKLYCAPIKGHSYVFWYQQVLKNEFKFLISFQNENVFDETGMPKERFSAKCLPNSPCSLEIQATKLEDSAVYFCASSQSPYHPQHFGDGTRLSIL.

This clonotype was recorded at least ten times. V usage is TRBV3-1 and J usage is TRBJ2-2; TRBD2 agrees at 7 bases. Germline V CDR1 and CDR2: LGHDT, YNNKEL (reference sequence). V was clipped by 4 bases and J by 1 base; unmatched bases: 3. The CDR3 extends over 15 amino acids. CDR3 in amino acids: CASSPRGRNTGELFF. The CDR3 coding sequence is TGTGCCAGCAGCCCGCGGGGGAGGAACACCGGGGAGCTGTTTTTT. Variable domain in full (rest from reference TRBV3-1 and TRBJ2-2): DTAVSQTPKYLVTQMGNDKSIKCEQNLGHDTMYWYKQDSKKFLKIMFSYNNKELIINETVPNRFSPKSPDKAHLNLHINSLELGDSAVYFCASSPRGRNTGELFFGEGSRLTVL.

This clonotype has a count of ten or more. This sequence joins TRBV20-1 and TRBJ2-6, with 9 bases lining up with TRBD1. V lost 1 base and J lost 0; bases outside the gene matches: 1. Germline V CDR1 and CDR2: DFQATT, SNEGSKA (reference sequence). The CDR3 totals 16 residues. The CDR3 loop reads CSARGTGDSGANVLTF. In nucleotides, the CDR3 is TGCAGTGCTAGAGGGACAGGGGACTCTGGGGCCAACGTCCTGACTTTC.

This clonotype was counted ten times or more. This chain joins TRBV29-1 and TRBJ2-7; perhaps TRBD2 as D (6 bases). The CDR3 consists of 13 residues. V was shortened by 4 bases and J by 4 bases, with 14 bases between the two germline ends. Germline assignment: CDR1 SQVTM and CDR2 ANQGSEA. CDR3: CSVGGDFQYEQYF. The DNA of the CDR3 is TGCAGCGTTGGAGGGGACTTCCAGTACGAGCAGTACTTC.

A word on this clonotype: With a much larger clone just one base away, this may be a read error. The chain couples TRBV7-7 to TRBJ2-3, with D perhaps given as TRBD1 or TRBD2 (5 bases each). The CDR3 is 16 residues long. CDR1 is SSHAT and CDR2 is FNYEAQ in the germline V gene (reference sequence). The CDR3 DNA sequence: TGTGCCGGCAGCTCGGGACGGGTTATTGGTCCAGATACGCAGTATTTT. Protein sequence: CAGSSGRVIGPDTQYF.

This clonotype has a handful of counts. V usage is TRBV12-3 or TRBV12-4 and J usage is TRBJ1-5; TRBD1 is a possible D gene (5 bases). V lost 6 bases, J lost 2 bases, and 14 bases lay in between. The CDR3 has 15 residues. The CDR3 region has the DNA TGTGCCAGCAGGAAAGGGGCGGGGGGCAATCAGCCCCAGCATTTT. It yields the protein CASRKGAGGNQPQHF.

In its sample, this clonotype is large. The rearrangement links TRBV5-1 to TRBJ1-6; D gene uncertain. V lost 3 bases and J 3 bases, leaving 10 bases between the germline ends. Germline CDR1 is SGHRS and CDR2 is YFSETQ. This CDR3 spans 15 amino acids. CDR3: CASSSTGVYNSPLHF. For the CDR3, the DNA is TGCGCCAGCAGCTCAACCGGGGTCTATAATTCACCCCTCCACTTT.